The rows below give T cell receptor beta chains drawn from one sample of a study of blood T cell repertoires in COVID-19. Assay: immunoSEQ multiplex PCR; the TCRdb copy retains only in-frame clones and omits some. The sample lists under 200,000 clones; over 75% were seen once. Material: PBMCs or T cells enriched from blood (not recorded which). The receptors shown here come from a woman between 45 and 65 years old who had recovered from COVID-19. CDR3s include the opening cysteine and the closing phenylalanine or tryptophan. D genes are given only for firm matches. The size entry is marked missing in some rows and otherwise reads once, few, many or a size class.

cdr3_nt,cdr3_aa,v_call,clone_size,d_call,j_call
TGCGCCAGCAGCCTTGGCCGGACTAGCGGGGCCTCCTACGAGCAGTACTTC,CASSLGRTSGASYEQYF,TRBV4-3,.,TRBD2,TRBJ2-7
TGCGCCAGCAGCACCGGGACAGGGGTTTCGGAAGCTTTCTTT,CASSTGTGVSEAFF,TRBV5-1,few,TRBD1,TRBJ1-1
TGTGCCAGCAGTGTAACAGCTGCAACTAATGAAAAACTGTTTTTT,CASSVTAATNEKLFF,TRBV2,.,.,TRBJ1-4
TGCGCCAGCAGCCAAAATATCCAGAACTATGGCTACACCTTC,CASSQNIQNYGYTF,TRBV4-3,.,.,TRBJ1-2
TGCGCCAGCAGCCACGGGTACGAAGATACGCAGTATTTT,CASSHGYEDTQYF,TRBV4-3,.,.,TRBJ2-3
TGTGCCAGCTCACCGGACAGGGGCTCCTACGAGCAGTACTTC,CASSPDRGSYEQYF,TRBV18,.,TRBD1,TRBJ2-7
TGCGCCAGCAGCGGAACTAGCGGGGGTCCCTACGAGCAGTACTTC,CASSGTSGGPYEQYF,TRBV5-1,.,TRBD2,TRBJ2-7
TGTGCCAGCAGCGCGCAGGGGGGCGGGTGGTCAACTAATGAAAAACTGTTTTTT,CASSAQGGGWSTNEKLFF,TRBV4-2,.,TRBD1,TRBJ1-4
TGCGCCAGCAGGGAGTTTGAGGGTACAAACTCACCCCTCCACTTT,CASREFEGTNSPLHF,TRBV5-1,.,.,TRBJ1-6
TGTGCCAGCAGTGAACCCGGGTCCAATGAAAAACTGTTTTTT,CASSEPGSNEKLFF,TRBV25-1,.,.,TRBJ1-4
TGCGCCAGCAGCTCGGGGACAGGGGACTATGGCTACACCTTC,CASSSGTGDYGYTF,TRBV5-1,once,TRBD1,TRBJ1-2
TGTGCCAGCGCTAAGGAAGGGGGCAGGTTTGGCTACACCTTC,CASAKEGGRFGYTF,TRBV2,.,TRBD1,TRBJ1-2
TGTGCCAGCAGCTTAATCCAGCCAACAGGGATTGCCGGAAACACCATATATTTT,CASSLIQPTGIAGNTIYF,TRBV7-8,.,.,TRBJ1-3
TGTGCCAGCAGCCAAGATCGGACAGGGCGAAGCACCGGGGAGCTGTTTTTT,CASSQDRTGRSTGELFF,TRBV4-2,.,TRBD1,TRBJ2-2
TGTGCCAGCAGCGTCCGGACAGATACTGGGGCCAACGTCCTGACTTTC,CASSVRTDTGANVLTF,TRBV9,.,.,TRBJ2-6
TGTGCCAGTAGAAACCAGGGGGCAGATAACACTGAAGCTTTCTTT,CASRNQGADNTEAFF,TRBV19,once,TRBD1,TRBJ1-1
TGTGCCAGCACCTCTACAGGGGGCGTAAGGCAGCCCCAGCATTTT,CASTSTGGVRQPQHF,TRBV18,few,TRBD1,TRBJ1-5
TGTGCCAGCAGTTTGGAGGAAGCGCGCTCACCCCTCCACTTT,CASSLEEARSPLHF,TRBV6-2/TRBV6-3,.,.,TRBJ1-6
TGTGCCAGCTCACCAGATAAGCGGGGAACCTTCTGGGAGACCCAGTACTTC,CASSPDKRGTFWETQYF,TRBV18,.,TRBD2,TRBJ2-5
TGTGCCAGCAGCCGAGCACCGGACTCTACAGATACGCAGTATTTT,CASSRAPDSTDTQYF,TRBV4-2,.,.,TRBJ2-3
TGTGCCAGCTCTAACTCTCAGACAGGGCAAGAGACCCAGTACTTC,CASSNSQTGQETQYF,TRBV18,.,TRBD1,TRBJ2-5
TGTGCCAGTAGTCCCGGCAGGCCTTACTACGAGCAGTACTTC,CASSPGRPYYEQYF,TRBV19,.,.,TRBJ2-7
TGTGCCAGCACCCAACGAGAGAGCTACGATACGCAGTATTTT,CASTQRESYDTQYF,TRBV11-1,.,.,TRBJ2-3
TGTGCCAGCAGCTTAGTTCGGTCGGGTAATGAAAAACTGTTTTTT,CASSLVRSGNEKLFF,TRBV11-2,.,.,TRBJ1-4
TGTGCCAGCAGCTTGGGTCACCGGGGCTATGGCTACACCTTC,CASSLGHRGYGYTF,TRBV11-2,few,.,TRBJ1-2
TGTGCCAGCAGCAACTCAGGGGGCGCTTGGGAAAAACTGTTTTTT,CASSNSGGAWEKLFF,TRBV27,few,TRBD1,TRBJ1-4
TGTGCCAGCTCGGCAAGTAAAGGAGGGCATGGTGAAGCTTTCTTT,CASSASKGGHGEAFF,TRBV18,.,.,TRBJ1-1
TGTGCCAGTAGTAGCTACAACAGGGTTGAGCAGTACTTC,CASSSYNRVEQYF,TRBV19,.,.,TRBJ2-7
TGCAGCGTCTCGGTGACGGGAAATCAGCCCCAGCATTTT,CSVSVTGNQPQHF,TRBV29-1,.,.,TRBJ1-5
TGCGCCAGCAGTTTCAACAGGGGGCTATCCTACATCCCGGGGCCGGAGACGAGCAATCAGCCCCAGCATTTT,CASSFNRGLSYIPGPETSNQPQHF,TRBV10-1,.,TRBD1,TRBJ1-5
TGTGCCAGCAGCTCCTACGCTAGCGGTGAGCAGTTCTTC,CASSSYASGEQFF,TRBV7-3,once,TRBD2,TRBJ2-1
TGTGCCTGGAGGGTGGACAGGGGCTCCTACGAGCAGTACTTC,CAWRVDRGSYEQYF,TRBV30,.,TRBD1,TRBJ2-7
TGTGCCAGCAACCAGTTTGCAACTAATGAAAAACTGTTTTTT,CASNQFATNEKLFF,TRBV7-9,few,.,TRBJ1-4
TGTGCCAGCGGCCCAGGGGCGGGCACCGGGGAGCTGTTTTTT,CASGPGAGTGELFF,TRBV9,.,.,TRBJ2-2
TGCAGTGCCAGTCTTCGACAGGGTAGCTACACCTTC,CSASLRQGSYTF,TRBV20-1,.,TRBD1,TRBJ1-2
TGTGCCAGCAGCGATCTACGTAGCGGGATAGCCTACGAGCAGTACTTC,CASSDLRSGIAYEQYF,TRBV13,.,TRBD2,TRBJ2-7
TGCAGCGTTGAGAGGGGGATTTCCTACAATGAGCAGTTCTTC,CSVERGISYNEQFF,TRBV29-1,.,.,TRBJ2-1
TGTGCCAGCAGCTTAAGTGGGGGGAACTTAAACACCATATATTTT,CASSLSGGNLNTIYF,TRBV7-3,.,.,TRBJ1-3
TGTGCTAGTGGTTTGGAGCAGGGTTCCGAGCAGTACTTC,CASGLEQGSEQYF,TRBV12-5,.,.,TRBJ2-7
TGCGCCAGCAGCCAAGATGGCAGGGACACTGAAGCTTTCTTT,CASSQDGRDTEAFF,TRBV4-1,.,.,TRBJ1-1
TGCAGTGCTAGAGTGCAGGATACGCAGTATTTT,CSARVQDTQYF,TRBV20-1,.,.,TRBJ2-3
TGTGCCAGCAGCTTGGGAGAACGGAGCCATCAGCCCCAGCATTTT,CASSLGERSHQPQHF,TRBV5-8,.,.,TRBJ1-5
TGTGCCAGCAGTGTGGAAGACAGGCGGACTGAAGCTTTCTTT,CASSVEDRRTEAFF,TRBV2,.,.,TRBJ1-1
TGTGCCAGCAGCCAGCAACAGGGGAAGGGCACAGATACGCAGTATTTT,CASSQQQGKGTDTQYF,TRBV7-8,.,TRBD1,TRBJ2-3
TGTGCCAGCAGTCCCCTCATCCAGGGGAACACTGAAGCTTTCTTT,CASSPLIQGNTEAFF,TRBV3-1/TRBV3-2,once,.,TRBJ1-1
TGCGCCAGCAGCCAGGATTATAGCGGGGGGACAAATGAGCAGTTCTTC,CASSQDYSGGTNEQFF,TRBV4-3,.,TRBD2,TRBJ2-1
TGCGCCAGCAGCTTGGCCGTCAGGGTTGGAGGCTACACCTTC,CASSLAVRVGGYTF,TRBV5-1,.,.,TRBJ1-2
TGTGCCAGCAGCGTAGACAGTTGGAAGGAAAAACTGTTTTTT,CASSVDSWKEKLFF,TRBV2,.,.,TRBJ1-4
TGTGCCAGCAGCTTAGGGACAGGAGGAAACACCATATATTTT,CASSLGTGGNTIYF,TRBV7-2,.,TRBD1,TRBJ1-3
TGTGCCAGCAGCTTACGAGGGATCTCAGATACGCAGTATTTT,CASSLRGISDTQYF,TRBV11-2,.,.,TRBJ2-3
TGTGCCAGCAGTCAGACAGGGGGCATCGCTGAAGCTTTCTTT,CASSQTGGIAEAFF,TRBV7-3,few,TRBD1,TRBJ1-1
TGTGCCAGCAGCCCTGAAGGGACTAGCGGGGCCCGAGCCAAAAACATTCAGTACTTC,CASSPEGTSGARAKNIQYF,TRBV11-3,.,TRBD2,TRBJ2-4